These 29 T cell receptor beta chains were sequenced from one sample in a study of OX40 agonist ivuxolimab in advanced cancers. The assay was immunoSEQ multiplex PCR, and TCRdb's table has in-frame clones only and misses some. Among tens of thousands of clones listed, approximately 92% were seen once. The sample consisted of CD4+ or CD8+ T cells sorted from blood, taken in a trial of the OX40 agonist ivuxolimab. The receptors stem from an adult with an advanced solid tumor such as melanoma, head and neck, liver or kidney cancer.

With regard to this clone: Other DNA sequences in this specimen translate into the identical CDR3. The CDR3: CASSLGGRTNEKLFF. CDR3 DNA sequence: TGTGCCAGCAGTCTTGGGGGCAGAACTAATGAAAAACTGTTTTTT. This chain links TRBV28 with TRBJ1-4, with a weak D call TRBD1 (6 bases). The V gene's germline CDR1 is MDHEN and CDR2 SYDVKM. This CDR3 has 15 amino acids. Trimming took 5 bases from V and 1 from J, leaving 11 bases between them.

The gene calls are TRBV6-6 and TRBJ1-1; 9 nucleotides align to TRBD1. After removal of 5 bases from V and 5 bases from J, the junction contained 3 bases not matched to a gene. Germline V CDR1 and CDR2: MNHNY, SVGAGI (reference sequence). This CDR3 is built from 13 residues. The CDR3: CASSGQGRTEAFF. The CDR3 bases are TGTGCCAGCAGTGGACAGGGGAGGACTGAAGCTTTCTTT.

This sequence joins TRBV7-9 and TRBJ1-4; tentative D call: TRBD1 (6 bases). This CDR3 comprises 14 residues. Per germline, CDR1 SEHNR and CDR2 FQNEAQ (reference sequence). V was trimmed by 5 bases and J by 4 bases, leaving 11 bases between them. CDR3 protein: CASSMDRHNEKLFF. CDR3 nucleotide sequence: TGTGCCAGCAGCATGGACAGACATAATGAAAAACTGTTTTTT.

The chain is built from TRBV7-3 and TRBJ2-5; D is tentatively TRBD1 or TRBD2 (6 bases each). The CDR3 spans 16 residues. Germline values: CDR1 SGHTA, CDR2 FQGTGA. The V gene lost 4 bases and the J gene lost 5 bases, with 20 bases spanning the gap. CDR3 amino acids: CASSWLGGGGSETQYF. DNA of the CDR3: TGTGCCAGCAGCTGGCTGGGCGGAGGGGGTTCGGAGACCCAGTACTTC.

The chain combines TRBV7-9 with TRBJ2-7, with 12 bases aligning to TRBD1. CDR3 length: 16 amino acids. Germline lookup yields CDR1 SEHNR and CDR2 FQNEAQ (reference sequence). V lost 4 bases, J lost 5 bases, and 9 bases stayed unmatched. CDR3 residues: CASSYKPGQGAHEQYF. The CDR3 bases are TGTGCCAGCAGCTACAAACCGGGACAGGGGGCCCACGAGCAGTACTTC. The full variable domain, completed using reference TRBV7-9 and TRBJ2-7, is DTGVSQNPRHKITKRGQNVTFRCDPISEHNRLYWYRQTLGQGPEFLTYFQNEAQLEKSRLLSDRFSAERPKGSFSTLEIQRTEQGDSAMYLCASSYKPGQGAHEQYFGPGTRLTVT.

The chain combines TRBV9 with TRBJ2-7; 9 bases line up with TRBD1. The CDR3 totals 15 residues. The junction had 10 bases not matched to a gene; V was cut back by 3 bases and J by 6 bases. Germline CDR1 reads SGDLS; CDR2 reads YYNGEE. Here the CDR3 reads CASSETTGGVGEQYF. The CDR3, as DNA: TGTGCCAGCAGCGAGACGACAGGGGGTGTCGGCGAGCAGTACTTC. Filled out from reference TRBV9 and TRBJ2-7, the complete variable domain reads DSGVTQTPKHLITATGQRVTLRCSPRSGDLSVYWYQQSLDQGLQFLIQYYNGEERAKGNILERFSAQQFPDLHSELNLSSLELGDSALYFCASSETTGGVGEQYFGPGTRLTVT.

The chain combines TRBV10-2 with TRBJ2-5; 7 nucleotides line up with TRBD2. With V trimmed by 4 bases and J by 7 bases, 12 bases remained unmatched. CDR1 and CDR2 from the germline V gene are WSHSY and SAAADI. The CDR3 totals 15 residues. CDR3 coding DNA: TGCGCCAGCAGTGGAGGGACTACCAGTCAGGGGACCCAGTACTTC. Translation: CASSGGTTSQGTQYF.

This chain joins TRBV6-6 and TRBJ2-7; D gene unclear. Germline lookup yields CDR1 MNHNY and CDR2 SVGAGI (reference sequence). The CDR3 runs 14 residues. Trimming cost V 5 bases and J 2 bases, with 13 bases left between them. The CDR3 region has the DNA TGTGCCAGCAGTACCCCGGTAGCCACCTACGAGCAGTACTTC. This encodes CASSTPVATYEQYF.

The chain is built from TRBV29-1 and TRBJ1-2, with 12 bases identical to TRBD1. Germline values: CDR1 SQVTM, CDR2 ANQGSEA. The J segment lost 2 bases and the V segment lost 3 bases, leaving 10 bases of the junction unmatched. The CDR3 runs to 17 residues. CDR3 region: CSVERDRGRRSNYGYTF. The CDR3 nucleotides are TGCAGCGTTGAGAGGGACAGGGGGCGCCGATCAAACTATGGCTACACCTTC.

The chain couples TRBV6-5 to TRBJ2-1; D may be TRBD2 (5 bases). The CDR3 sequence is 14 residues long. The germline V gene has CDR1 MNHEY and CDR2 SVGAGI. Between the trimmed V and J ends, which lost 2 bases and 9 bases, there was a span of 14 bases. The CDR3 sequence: CASSYGRLMGEQFF. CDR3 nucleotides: TGTGCCAGCAGTTACGGAAGACTAATGGGTGAGCAGTTCTTC.

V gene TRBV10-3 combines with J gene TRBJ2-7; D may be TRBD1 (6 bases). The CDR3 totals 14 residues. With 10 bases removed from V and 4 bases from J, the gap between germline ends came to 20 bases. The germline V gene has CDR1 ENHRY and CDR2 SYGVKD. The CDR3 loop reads CANQIRDTGYEQYF. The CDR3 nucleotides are TGTGCCAACCAAATCCGGGACACTGGATACGAGCAGTACTTC.

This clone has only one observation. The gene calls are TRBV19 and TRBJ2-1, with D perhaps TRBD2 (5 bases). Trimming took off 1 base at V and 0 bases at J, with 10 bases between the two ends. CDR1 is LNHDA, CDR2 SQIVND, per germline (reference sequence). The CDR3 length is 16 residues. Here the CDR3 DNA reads TGTGCCAGTAGTATAGCGGGAAGTAGCTCCTACAATGAGCAGTTCTTC. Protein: CASSIAGSSSYNEQFF.

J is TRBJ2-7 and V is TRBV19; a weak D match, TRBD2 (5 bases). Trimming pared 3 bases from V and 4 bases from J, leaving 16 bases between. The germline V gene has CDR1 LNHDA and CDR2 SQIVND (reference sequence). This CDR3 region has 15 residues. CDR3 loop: CASSILPDFQYEQYF. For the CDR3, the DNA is TGTGCCAGTAGTATCCTCCCGGACTTTCAATACGAGCAGTACTTC.

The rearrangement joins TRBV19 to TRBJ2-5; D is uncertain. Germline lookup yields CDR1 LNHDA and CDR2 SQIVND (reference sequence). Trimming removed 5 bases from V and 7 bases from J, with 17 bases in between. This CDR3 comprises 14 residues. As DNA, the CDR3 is TGTGCCAGTAGTGACATGGACGGAGCCGGGACCCAGTACTTC. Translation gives CASSDMDGAGTQYF.

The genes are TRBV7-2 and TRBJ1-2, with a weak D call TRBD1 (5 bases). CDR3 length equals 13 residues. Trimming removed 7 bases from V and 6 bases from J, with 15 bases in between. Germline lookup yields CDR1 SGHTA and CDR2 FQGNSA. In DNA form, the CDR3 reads TGTGCCAGCAACCTGGGGGTTCGGCATGGCTACACCTTC. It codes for CASNLGVRHGYTF.

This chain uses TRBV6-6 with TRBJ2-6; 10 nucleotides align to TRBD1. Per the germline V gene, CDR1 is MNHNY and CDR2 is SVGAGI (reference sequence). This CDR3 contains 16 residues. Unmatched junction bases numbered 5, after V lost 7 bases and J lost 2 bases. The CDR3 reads CASTPTGGAGANVLTF. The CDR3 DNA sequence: TGTGCCAGCACTCCGACAGGGGGCGCTGGGGCCAACGTCCTGACTTTC.

This CDR3 is CAWTSGDTQYF. The CDR3 DNA sequence: TGTGCCTGGACTAGCGGAGATACGCAGTATTTT. The chain combines TRBV30 with TRBJ2-3; 7 bases match TRBD2. This CDR3 is built from 11 residues. V dropped 4 bases and J dropped 5; count of bases not matched to a gene: 0. Germline CDR1 and CDR2: GTSNPN and SVGIG (reference sequence). Drawing the rest from reference TRBV30 and TRBJ2-3, the complete variable domain is SQTIHQWPATLVQPVGSPLSLECTVEGTSNPNLYWYRQAAGRGLQLLFYSVGIGQISSEVPQNLSASRPQDRQFILSSKKLLLSDSGFYLCAWTSGDTQYFGPGTRLTVL.

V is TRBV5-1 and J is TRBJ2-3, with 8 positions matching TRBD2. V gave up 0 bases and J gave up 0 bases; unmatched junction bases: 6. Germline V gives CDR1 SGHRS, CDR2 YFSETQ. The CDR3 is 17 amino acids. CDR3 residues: CASSLGRTSSSTDTQYF. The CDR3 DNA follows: TGCGCCAGCAGCTTGGGGCGGACTAGCAGTAGCACAGATACGCAGTATTTT.

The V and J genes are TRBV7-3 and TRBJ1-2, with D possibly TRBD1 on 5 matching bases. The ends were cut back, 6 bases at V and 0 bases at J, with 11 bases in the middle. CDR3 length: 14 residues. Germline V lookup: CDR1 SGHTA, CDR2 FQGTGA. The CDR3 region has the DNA TGTGCCAGCAGATTCGACAGCTCTAACTATGGCTACACCTTC. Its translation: CASRFDSSNYGYTF.

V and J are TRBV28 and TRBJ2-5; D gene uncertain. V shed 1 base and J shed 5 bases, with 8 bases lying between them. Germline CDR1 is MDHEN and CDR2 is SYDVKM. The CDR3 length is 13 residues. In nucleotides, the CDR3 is TGTGCCAGCAGTTTATTACCACGGGAGACCCAGTACTTC. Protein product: CASSLLPRETQYF.

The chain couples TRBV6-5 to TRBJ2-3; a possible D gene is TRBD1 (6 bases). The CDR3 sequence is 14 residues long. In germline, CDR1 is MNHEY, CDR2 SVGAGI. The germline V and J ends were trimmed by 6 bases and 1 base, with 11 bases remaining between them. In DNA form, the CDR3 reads TGTGCCAGCAGGATGGACAGTCGCACAGATACGCAGTATTTT. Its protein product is CASRMDSRTDTQYF.

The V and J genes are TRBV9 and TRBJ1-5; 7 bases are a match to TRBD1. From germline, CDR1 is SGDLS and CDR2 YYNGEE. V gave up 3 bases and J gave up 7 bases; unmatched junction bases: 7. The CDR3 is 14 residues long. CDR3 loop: CASSATGINQPQHF. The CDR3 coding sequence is TGTGCCAGCAGCGCGACAGGGATCAACCAGCCCCAGCATTTT.

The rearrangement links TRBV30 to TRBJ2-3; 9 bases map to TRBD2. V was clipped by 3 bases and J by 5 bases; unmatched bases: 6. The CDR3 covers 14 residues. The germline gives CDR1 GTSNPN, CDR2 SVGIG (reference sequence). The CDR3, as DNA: TGTGCCTGGAGCCTCGGCGGGAGGGGAGATACGCAGTATTTT. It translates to CAWSLGGRGDTQYF. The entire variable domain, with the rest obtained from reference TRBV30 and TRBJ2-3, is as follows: SQTIHQWPATLVQPVGSPLSLECTVEGTSNPNLYWYRQAAGRGLQLLFYSVGIGQISSEVPQNLSASRPQDRQFILSSKKLLLSDSGFYLCAWSLGGRGDTQYFGPGTRLTVL.

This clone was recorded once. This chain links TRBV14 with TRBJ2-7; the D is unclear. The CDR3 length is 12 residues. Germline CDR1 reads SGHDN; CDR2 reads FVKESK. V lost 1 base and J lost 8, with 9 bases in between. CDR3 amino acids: CASSQGARKQYF. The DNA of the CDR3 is TGTGCCAGCAGCCAAGGTGCTAGGAAGCAGTACTTC.

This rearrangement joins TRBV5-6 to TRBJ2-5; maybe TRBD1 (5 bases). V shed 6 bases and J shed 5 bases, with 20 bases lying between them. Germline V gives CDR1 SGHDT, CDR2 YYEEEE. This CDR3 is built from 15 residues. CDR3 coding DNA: TGTGCCAGCACCTTTGGTGCCGCGACAGAGGAGACCCAGTACTTC. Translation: CASTFGAATEETQYF.

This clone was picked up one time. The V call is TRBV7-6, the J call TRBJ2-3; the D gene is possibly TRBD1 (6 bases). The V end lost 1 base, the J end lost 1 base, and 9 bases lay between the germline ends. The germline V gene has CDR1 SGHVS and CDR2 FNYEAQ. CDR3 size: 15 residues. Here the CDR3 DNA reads TGTGCCAGCAGCTTAGGGGCAGGGGGCACAGATACGCAGTATTTT. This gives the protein CASSLGAGGTDTQYF.

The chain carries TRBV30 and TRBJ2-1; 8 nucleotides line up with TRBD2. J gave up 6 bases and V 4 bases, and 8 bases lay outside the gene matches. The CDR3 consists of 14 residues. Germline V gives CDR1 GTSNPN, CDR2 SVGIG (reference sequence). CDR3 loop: CAWIGLAGANEQFF. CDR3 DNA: TGTGCCTGGATAGGACTAGCAGGGGCCAATGAGCAGTTCTTC.

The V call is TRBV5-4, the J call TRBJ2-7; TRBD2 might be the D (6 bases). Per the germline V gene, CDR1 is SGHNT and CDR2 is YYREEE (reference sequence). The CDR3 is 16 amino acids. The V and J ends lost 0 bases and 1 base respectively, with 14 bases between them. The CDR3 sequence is CASSLAGGDGSYEQYF. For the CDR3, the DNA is TGTGCCAGCAGCTTGGCAGGAGGGGACGGTTCCTACGAGCAGTACTTC.

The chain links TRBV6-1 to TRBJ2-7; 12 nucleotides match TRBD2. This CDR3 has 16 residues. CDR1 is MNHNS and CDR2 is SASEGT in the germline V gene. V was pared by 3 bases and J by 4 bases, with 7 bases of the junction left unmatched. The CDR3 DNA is TGTGCCAGCAGTGACCCAACTAGCGGGAGGTCTTACGAGCAGTACTTC. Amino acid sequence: CASSDPTSGRSYEQYF.